Below, 24 T cell receptor beta chains from the same sample are listed, as sequenced in a study of CXCR3-negative and CXCR3-positive naive CD8 T cells. TRB cDNA was prepared as libraries by UMI-labeled 5' RACE. TCRdb derives one entry per CDR3 protein from the 5' RACE reads, leaving out DNA. The sample table sets out 75,000 or so distinct CDR3 sequences. Sequencing input: naive CXCR3- CD8+ T cells from blood. Documented subset: CD45RO-CCR7+CD27+CD95- naive CD8+ T cells lacking CXCR3 (TNR3-). These receptors originate from a human donor in good health. Some clones in this sample may be carry-over from other donors' samples.

The V gene is TRBV4-1, the J gene TRBJ2-1; the TCRdb call, TRBD2, lacks DNA for checking. The germline V gene encodes CDR1 MGHRA and CDR2 YSYEKL. The CDR3 totals 13 residues. The CDR3 protein is CASSQEKGYEQFF.

V is TRBV12-3 or TRBV12-4 and J is TRBJ2-4; no DNA is available, so the TRBD1 call from TCRdb remains unchecked. This CDR3 is 16 amino acids long. The CDR3 is CASSLLTGGAKNIQYF.

The V and J genes are TRBV27 and TRBJ2-5; TCRdb's assignment of TRBD1 cannot be checked, as there is no DNA. Looked up from germline, CDR1 is MNHEY and CDR2 is SMNVEV (reference sequence). This CDR3 is built from 16 residues. The CDR3 is CASSYLEGSRVETQYF.

V usage is TRBV19 and J usage is TRBJ2-1; as DNA is missing, the TRBD1 call by TCRdb cannot be tested. CDR3 length: 11 amino acids. CDR1 and CDR2 from the germline V gene are LNHDA and SQIVND (reference sequence). CDR3 loop: CARLERGEQFF.

V usage is TRBV6-2 or TRBV6-3 and J usage is TRBJ2-1. CDR1 MNHEY and CDR2 SVGEGT come from the germline V gene. CDR3 length: 12 residues. CDR3 sequence: CASSDYYNEQFF.

V usage is TRBV23-1 and J usage is TRBJ2-4. TRBV23-1 is sorted into the ORF group, with uncertain function. This CDR3 has 16 amino acids. The CDR3 sequence is CASSQKTEGLVNIQYF.

The chain carries TRBV7-9 and TRBJ1-1; no DNA is available, so the TRBD1 call from TCRdb remains unchecked. Germline loops: CDR1 SEHNR, CDR2 FQNEAQ (reference sequence). The CDR3 spans 14 residues. CDR3 region: CASSVGQGWTEAFF. Combining the CDR3 with reference TRBV7-9 and TRBJ1-1 gives the whole variable domain DTGVSQNPRHKITKRGQNVTFRCDPISEHNRLYWYRQTLGQGPEFLTYFQNEAQLEKSRLLSDRFSAERPKGSFSTLEIQRTEQGDSAMYLCASSVGQGWTEAFFGQGTRLTVV.

The genes are TRBV7-3 and TRBJ2-7; no DNA is available, so the TRBD1 call from TCRdb remains unchecked. The germline gives CDR1 SGHTA, CDR2 FQGTGA. This CDR3 contains 16 residues. The CDR3 sequence: CASSFDPGQGIYEQYF.

The chain couples TRBV23-1 to TRBJ2-3. TRBV23-1 is known as an ORF, though its function is uncertain. The CDR3 is 15 residues long. The CDR3: CASSHGRTASDTQYF.

The V gene is TRBV4-1, the J gene TRBJ2-1. Germline values: CDR1 MGHRA, CDR2 YSYEKL. There are 18 residues in the CDR3. The CDR3 sequence: CASSQDRLAARSYNEQFF.

The chain employs TRBV7-8 and TRBJ2-2. This CDR3 comprises 16 residues. Germline V gene lookup returns CDR1 SGHVS and CDR2 FQNEAQ. The CDR3 protein is CASSLAAVPYTGELFF.

The chain uses TRBV12-3 or TRBV12-4 and TRBJ2-2; checking the TCRdb D call of TRBD2 is not possible without DNA. This CDR3 has 15 residues. This CDR3 is CASRWTSGDTGELFF.

The chain links TRBV28 to TRBJ2-7; there is no DNA to check the TCRdb D call of TRBD1. This CDR3 contains 14 residues. CDR1 and CDR2 from the germline V gene are MDHEN and SYDVKM. CDR3 loop: CASSPGATDYEQYF. Full variable domain (outside the CDR3, taken from reference TRBV28 and TRBJ2-7): DVKVTQSSRYLVKRTGEKVFLECVQDMDHENMFWYRQDPGLGLRLIYFSYDVKMKEKGDIPEGYSVSREKKERFSLILESASTNQTSMYLCASSPGATDYEQYFGPGTRLTVT.

The V gene is TRBV6-2 or TRBV6-3, the J gene TRBJ1-5. The CDR3 is made up of 15 amino acids. CDR1 is MNHEY and CDR2 is SVGEGT in the germline V gene. CDR3 amino acids: CASSTSSLAVQPQHF.

The rearrangement uses TRBV28 and TRBJ2-7; TCRdb returns TRBD1, unconfirmable since there is no DNA. This CDR3 is 15 amino acids long. Germline-derived CDR1 and CDR2 are MDHEN and SYDVKM. The chain's CDR3 is CASSARQETSYEQYF.

This chain links TRBV14 with TRBJ2-7; no DNA is available, so the TRBD1 call from TCRdb remains unchecked. The germline V gene has CDR1 SGHDN and CDR2 FVKESK. The CDR3 loop spans 15 amino acids. CDR3 sequence: CASSHFRTGSYEQYF.

The gene calls are TRBV7-2 and TRBJ1-2. CDR1 and CDR2 from the germline V gene are SGHTA and FQGNSA. The CDR3 covers 17 residues. CDR3 loop: CASSSRAGGSPILGYTF.

J is TRBJ2-7 and V is TRBV6-2 or TRBV6-3; TCRdb reports TRBD1, a call that lacks DNA to check it against. Germline values: CDR1 MNHEY, CDR2 SVGEGT. The CDR3 totals 15 residues. The CDR3 sequence: CASTWGDGVSYEQYF.

This chain links TRBV12-3 or TRBV12-4 with TRBJ1-2. The CDR3 is 13 amino acids. This CDR3 is CASSFGGEYGYTF.

The rearrangement uses TRBV9 and TRBJ2-7; TCRdb calls TRBD1, which cannot be checked without DNA. The CDR3 has 16 amino acids. Germline V gene lookup returns CDR1 SGDLS and CDR2 YYNGEE. The CDR3 sequence is CASSPSNRDGAYEQYF.

The chain combines TRBV7-9 with TRBJ2-1. The germline V gene encodes CDR1 SEHNR and CDR2 FQNEAQ (reference sequence). The CDR3 contains 13 residues. This CDR3 reads CASSLAGRNEQFF.

The chain combines TRBV29-1 with TRBJ1-1; TCRdb designates TRBD1, a call that cannot be tested without DNA. The CDR3 spans 11 residues. Germline CDR1 is SQVTM and CDR2 is ANQGSEA. CDR3 sequence reads: CSVRGDTEAFF.

The rearrangement links TRBV7-9 to TRBJ2-1; TCRdb gives TRBD1 as the D gene, but with no DNA this cannot be confirmed. Germline V gene lookup returns CDR1 SEHNR and CDR2 FQNEAQ (reference sequence). CDR3 size: 11 residues. The CDR3 reads CAWGARGEQFF.

The chain employs TRBV7-9 and TRBJ1-1. This CDR3 comprises 14 residues. CDR1 is SEHNR, CDR2 FQNEAQ, per germline (reference sequence). The CDR3 is CASSSGPEGTEAFF.